This T cell receptor (beta chain) was obtained from a study of blood T cells in healthy people across ages. The authors ran a second PCR of about 6 to 11 cycles using a sample-barcoded 5' primer and a J-beta primer mix. A single record per CDR3 protein comes from TCRdb applying MiXCR to the 5' RACE reads. The data show about 800,000 distinct CDR3 sequences, less than 60% seen once. CDR3 length: 13 residues. Trimming removed 3 bases from V and 2 bases from J, with 7 bases in between. CDR1 and CDR2 from the germline V gene are MNHEY and SMNVEV (reference sequence). The sequenced material came from blood. This sequence joins TRBV27 and TRBJ1-2, with D perhaps TRBD1 (5 bases). This clonotype was obtained from a man older than 75 in good health. This CDR3 reads CASSFRGNYGYTF. CDR3 nucleotide sequence: TGTGCCAGCAGTTTTAGGGGCAACTATGGCTACACCTTC.